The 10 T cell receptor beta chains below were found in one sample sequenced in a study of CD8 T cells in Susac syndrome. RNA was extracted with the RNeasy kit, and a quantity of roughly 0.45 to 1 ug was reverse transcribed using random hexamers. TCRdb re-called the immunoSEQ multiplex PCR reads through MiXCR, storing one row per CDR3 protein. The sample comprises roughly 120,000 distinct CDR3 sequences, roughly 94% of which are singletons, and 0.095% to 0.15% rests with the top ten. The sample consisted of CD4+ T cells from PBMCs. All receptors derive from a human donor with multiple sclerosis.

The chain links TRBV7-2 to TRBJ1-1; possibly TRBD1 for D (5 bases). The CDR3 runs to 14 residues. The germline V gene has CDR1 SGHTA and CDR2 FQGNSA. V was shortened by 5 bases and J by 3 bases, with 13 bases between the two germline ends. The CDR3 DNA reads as TGTGCCAGCAGCAGCCTCCTGGGGGACACTGAAGCTTTCTTT. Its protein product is CASSSLLGDTEAFF. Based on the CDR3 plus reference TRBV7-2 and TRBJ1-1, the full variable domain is GAGVSQSPSNKVTEKGKDVELRCDPISGHTALYWYRQSLGQGLEFLIYFQGNSAPDKSGLPSDRFSAERTGGSVSTLTIQRTQQEDSAVYLCASSSLLGDTEAFFGQGTRLTVV.

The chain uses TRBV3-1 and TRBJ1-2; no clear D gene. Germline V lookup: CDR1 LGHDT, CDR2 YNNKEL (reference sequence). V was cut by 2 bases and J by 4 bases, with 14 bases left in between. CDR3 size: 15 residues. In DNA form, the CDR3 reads TGTGCCAGCAGCCAAACGGCACTACTTAGCTATGGCTACACCTTC. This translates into CASSQTALLSYGYTF.

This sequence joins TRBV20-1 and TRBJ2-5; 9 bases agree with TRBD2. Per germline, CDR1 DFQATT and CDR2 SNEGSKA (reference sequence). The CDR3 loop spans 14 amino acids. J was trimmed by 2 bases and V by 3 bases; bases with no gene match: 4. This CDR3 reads CSARQREVQETQYF. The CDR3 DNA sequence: TGCAGTGCTAGGCAGCGGGAGGTACAAGAGACCCAGTACTTC.

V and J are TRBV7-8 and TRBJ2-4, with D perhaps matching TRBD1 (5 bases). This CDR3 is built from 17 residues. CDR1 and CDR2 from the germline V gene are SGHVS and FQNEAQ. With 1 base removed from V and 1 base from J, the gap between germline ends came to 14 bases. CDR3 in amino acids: CASSLVRGQEAKNIQYF. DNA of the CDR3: TGTGCCAGCAGCTTAGTAAGGGGTCAGGAGGCCAAAAACATTCAGTACTTC.

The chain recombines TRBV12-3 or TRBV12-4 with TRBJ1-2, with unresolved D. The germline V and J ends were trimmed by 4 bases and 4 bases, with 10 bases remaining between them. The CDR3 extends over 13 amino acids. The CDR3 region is CASSSRTAYGYTF. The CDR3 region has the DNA TGTGCCAGCAGTTCCCGGACGGCCTATGGCTACACCTTC.

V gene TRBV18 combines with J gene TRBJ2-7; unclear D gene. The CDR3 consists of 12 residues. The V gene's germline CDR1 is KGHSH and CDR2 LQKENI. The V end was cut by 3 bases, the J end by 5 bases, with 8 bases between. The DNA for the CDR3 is TGTGCCAGCTCACCCAGCCTTAACGAGCAGTACTTC. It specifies CASSPSLNEQYF.

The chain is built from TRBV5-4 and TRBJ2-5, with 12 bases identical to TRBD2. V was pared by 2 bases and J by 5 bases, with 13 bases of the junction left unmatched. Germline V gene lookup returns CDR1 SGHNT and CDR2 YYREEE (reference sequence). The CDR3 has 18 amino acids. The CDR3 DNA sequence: TGTGCCAGCAGCTTCGCTAGCGGGAGGGCCAAAATGTGGGAGACCCAGTACTTC. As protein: CASSFASGRAKMWETQYF. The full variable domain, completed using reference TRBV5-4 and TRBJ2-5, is ETGVTQSPTHLIKTRGQQVTLRCSSQSGHNTVSWYQQALGQGPQFIFQYYREEENGRGNFPPRFSGLQFPNYSSELNVNALELDDSALYLCASSFASGRAKMWETQYFGPGTRLLVL.

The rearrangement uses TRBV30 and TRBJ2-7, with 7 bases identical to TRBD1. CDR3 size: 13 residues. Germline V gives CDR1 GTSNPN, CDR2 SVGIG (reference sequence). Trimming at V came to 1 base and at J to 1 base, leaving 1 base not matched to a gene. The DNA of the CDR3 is TGTGCCTGGAGTGCGGGACAGTCCTACGAGCAGTACTTC. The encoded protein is CAWSAGQSYEQYF.

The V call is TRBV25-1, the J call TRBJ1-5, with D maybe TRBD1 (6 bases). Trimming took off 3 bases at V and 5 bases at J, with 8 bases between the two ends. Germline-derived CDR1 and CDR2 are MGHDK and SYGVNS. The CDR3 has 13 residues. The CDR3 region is CASSEAGDQPQHF. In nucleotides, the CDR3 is TGTGCCAGCAGTGAGGCAGGGGATCAGCCCCAGCATTTT. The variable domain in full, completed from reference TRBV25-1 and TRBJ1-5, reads EADIYQTPRYLVIGTGKKITLECSQTMGHDKMYWYQQDPGMELHLIHYSYGVNSTEKGDLSSESTVSRIRTEHFPLTLESARPSHTSQYLCASSEAGDQPQHFGDGTRLSIL.

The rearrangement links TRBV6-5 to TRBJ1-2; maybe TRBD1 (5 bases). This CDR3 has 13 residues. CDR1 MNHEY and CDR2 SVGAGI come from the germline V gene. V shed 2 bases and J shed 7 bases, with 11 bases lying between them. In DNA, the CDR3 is TGTGCCAGCAGTTACACGGGGCAGGGTGGCTACACCTTC. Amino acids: CASSYTGQGGYTF.